Presented here are 6 T cell receptor beta chains from one specimen sequenced in a study of blood T cell repertoires in COVID-19. Profiling relied on immunoSEQ multiplex PCR, and the TCRdb table lists in-frame clones only, not all of them. The table lists 120,000 to 150,000 clones, about 80% of them singletons. Input material: PBMCs or T cells enriched from blood (not recorded which). These receptors were taken from a woman between 18 and 29 years old who had been exposed to COVID-19.

The chain is built from TRBV7-9 and TRBJ1-5, with TRBD1 identical over 11 bases. Unmatched junction bases numbered 11, after V lost 5 bases and J lost 11 bases. The CDR3 covers 15 residues. The germline CDR1 and CDR2 sequences are SEHNR and FQNEAQ (reference sequence). CDR3 sequence: CASSGIGQGAMAQHF. The CDR3 nucleotides are TGTGCCAGCAGCGGCATCGGACAGGGGGCTATGGCCCAGCATTTT.

This chain joins TRBV24-1 and TRBJ2-1, with 12 bases identical to TRBD2. Germline CDR1 KGHDR, CDR2 SFDVKD. This CDR3 has 16 amino acids. V was pared by 4 bases and J by 2 bases, with 2 bases of the junction left unmatched. This chain's CDR3 is CATSDSSGRAYNEQFF. The CDR3 coding sequence is TGTGCCACCAGTGACTCTAGCGGGAGGGCCTACAATGAGCAGTTCTTC.

The chain links TRBV3-1 (or the pseudogene TRBV3-2) to TRBJ2-7, with TRBD2 as a possible D gene (6 bases). Germline CDR1 LGHDT, CDR2 YNNKEL (reference sequence). The CDR3 runs 15 residues. The V end was cut by 5 bases, the J end by 0 bases, with 14 bases between. The CDR3: CASSSPGGISYEQYF. The DNA of the CDR3 is TGTGCCAGCAGCTCCCCTGGGGGGATCTCCTACGAGCAGTACTTC.

This clone was seen a single time. This sequence joins TRBV30 and TRBJ2-7; TRBD1 matches 9 bases. V was pared by 3 bases and J by 4 bases, with 7 bases of the junction left unmatched. CDR1 and CDR2 from the germline V gene are GTSNPN and SVGIG (reference sequence). The CDR3 contains 14 residues. This CDR3 is CAWSPGQGIYEQYF. CDR3 DNA sequence: TGTGCCTGGAGCCCGGGACAGGGAATATACGAGCAGTACTTC.

The chain employs TRBV5-1 and TRBJ2-1; maybe TRBD1 (5 bases). The CDR3 is made up of 14 amino acids. Per germline, CDR1 SGHRS and CDR2 YFSETQ. Between the trimmed V and J ends, which lost 5 bases and 4 bases, there was a span of 13 bases. The CDR3 DNA reads as TGCGCCAGCAGTTCGGCTAGGGGATACAATGAGCAGTTCTTC. It encodes CASSSARGYNEQFF.

This chain links TRBV5-4 with TRBJ1-2; no clear D. Germline assignment: CDR1 SGHNT and CDR2 YYREEE (reference sequence). The CDR3 loop spans 13 amino acids. V was shortened by 0 bases and J by 3 bases, with 6 bases between the two germline ends. CDR3 sequence (DNA): TGTGCCAGCAGCTTGGCGGGAGACTATGGCTACACCTTC. It translates to CASSLAGDYGYTF.